This T cell receptor beta chain was documented in a study of lymphopenia after photon versus proton radiotherapy. The assay was immunoSEQ multiplex PCR, and TCRdb's table has in-frame clones only and misses some. The sample holds under 30,000 clones, roughly 89% seen once. Regarding the study as a whole: Survival link was tested only in deceased patients; proton benefit remains a possibility. Post-nadir diversity loss with photons came from oligoclonal expansion, particularly CD8+ Temra cells.

Comment on this clone: Its target is not known.

The source is a man between 50 and 59 years old with gastric cancer. The specimen comprised peripheral blood, sampled from a patient treated with photon-based radiotherapy.

The CDR3 spells CASSLQGQPQHF. CDR3 nucleotide sequence: TGTGCCAGCAGCTTGCAGGGCCAGCCCCAGCATTTT. This chain uses TRBV5-4 with TRBJ1-5, with TRBD1 as a possible D gene (5 bases). Per germline, CDR1 SGHNT and CDR2 YYREEE (reference sequence). The CDR3 is 12 residues long. V was shortened by 1 base and J by 7 bases, with 6 bases between the two germline ends.